This TCR beta chain was identified during a study of cytomegalovirus exposure and HLA in healthy donors. The CDR3 consists of 11 residues. Trimming removed 6 bases at V and 5 bases at J, with 7 bases between. Germline V gives CDR1 SGHAT, CDR2 FQNNGV. Primers: 60 Vbeta forward and 13 Jbeta reverse. Here immunoSEQ multiplex PCR was the method, and the copy in TCRdb shows in-frame clones only, minus some. The sample carries around 140,000 clones, 65% to 80% recorded once. The sequence was collected from a woman aged 18-35 years in good health and CMV-seronegative. V usage is TRBV11-2 and J usage is TRBJ2-5, with D possibly TRBD2 on 5 matching bases. Sequencing input: PBMCs. The CDR3 here is CASRGSETQYF. Here the CDR3 DNA reads TGTGCCAGCAGAGGGAGTGAGACCCAGTACTTC.